These 25 T cell receptor beta chains originate from one sample sequenced in a study of response to subunit inactivated influenza vaccine. TCRdb redid the calling of the RT-PCR reads with MiXCR, one entry per CDR3 protein. The sample records about 650,000 distinct CDR3 sequences, 15% to 19% being singletons. Sequencing used PBMCs from blood, obtained about 12 days after vaccination. The receptors originated from a man in his fifties or sixties who received an inactivated influenza vaccine.

This clonotype has a handful of counts. This rearrangement joins TRBV2 to TRBJ2-2; D perhaps matches TRBD1 (6 bases). The CDR3 loop spans 13 amino acids. The germline V gene has CDR1 SNHLY and CDR2 FYNNEI. The V gene lost 10 bases and the J gene lost 1 base, with 10 bases spanning the gap. The chain's CDR3 is CAMGAQNTGELFF. In DNA form, the CDR3 reads TGTGCCATGGGGGCCCAGAACACCGGGGAGCTGTTTTTT.

There are a few counts of this clonotype. V usage is TRBV5-1 and J usage is TRBJ2-7; D may match TRBD1 or TRBD2 (7 bases each). Germline V gene lookup returns CDR1 SGHRS and CDR2 YFSETQ. V was clipped by 4 bases and J by 1 base, with 21 bases between them. The CDR3 is made up of 17 amino acids. CDR3 loop: CASSPRGGGRGSYEQYF. CDR3 nucleotides: TGCGCCAGCAGCCCCAGGGGAGGGGGCCGTGGGTCCTACGAGCAGTACTTC.

The chain has TRBV20-1 and TRBJ2-3, with 7 bases fitting TRBD2. Unmatched junction bases numbered 10, after V lost 1 base and J lost 0 bases. CDR3 length equals 17 residues. CDR1 and CDR2 (germline): DFQATT, SNEGSKA (reference sequence). The CDR3 here is CSARGPFGGISTDTQYF. In DNA form, the CDR3 reads TGCAGTGCTAGAGGGCCCTTCGGGGGGATAAGCACAGATACGCAGTATTTT.

The chain combines TRBV29-1 with TRBJ1-4; D remains unclear. Germline V gene lookup returns CDR1 SQVTM and CDR2 ANQGSEA. This CDR3 is built from 10 residues. Trimming cost V 4 bases and J 7 bases, with 4 bases left between them. In nucleotides, the CDR3 is TGCAGCGTTGTGACTGAAAAACTGTTTTTT. Its translation is CSVVTEKLFF.

The rearrangement joins TRBV6-2 or TRBV6-3 to TRBJ2-4; 10 bases match TRBD2. V trimming: 2 bases; J trimming: 0 bases; junction bases outside the gene matches: 7. The CDR3 is 18 residues long. Germline V gene sequence: CDR1 MNHEY, CDR2 SVGEGT. CDR3 coding DNA: TGTGCCAGCAGTTACCGGCGACTAGCGGGTTTAGCCAAAAACATTCAGTACTTC. This sequence encodes CASSYRRLAGLAKNIQYF.

This chain joins TRBV10-3 and TRBJ2-7; TRBD1 agrees at 10 bases. The CDR3 runs to 14 residues. J was trimmed by 4 bases and V by 6 bases; bases with no gene match: 6. Germline V gene data show CDR1 as ENHRY and CDR2 as SYGVKD. CDR3 DNA sequence: TGTGCCATCAGCGAGGACAGGGGGTATTACGAGCAGTACTTC. It specifies CAISEDRGYYEQYF.

This clonotype was seen a handful of times. This chain joins TRBV4-1 and TRBJ2-1; 10 positions agree with TRBD1. This CDR3 is 16 amino acids long. Germline lookup yields CDR1 MGHRA and CDR2 YSYEKL. V lost 4 bases to trimming and J lost 4 bases; unmatched junction nucleotides: 7. The CDR3 region is CASSPEAGQGYNEQFF. CDR3 nucleotides: TGCGCCAGCAGCCCTGAAGCGGGACAGGGGTACAATGAGCAGTTCTTC.

In this sample, this clonotype turned up a few times. The chain carries TRBV7-2 and TRBJ2-7, with D possibly matching TRBD1 (5 bases). Trimming removed 1 base at V and 6 bases at J, with 10 bases between. CDR1 and CDR2 from the germline V gene are SGHTA and FQGNSA. CDR3 length: 13 residues. CDR3 residues: CASSLEWGPEQYF. In nucleotides, the CDR3 is TGTGCCAGCAGCTTAGAATGGGGCCCCGAGCAGTACTTC.

The chain carries TRBV29-1 and TRBJ1-5, with D possibly being TRBD1 (6 bases). The CDR3 extends over 15 amino acids. CDR1 and CDR2 (germline): SQVTM, ANQGSEA. V was shortened by 8 bases and J by 0 bases, with 17 bases between the two germline ends. The CDR3 DNA is TGCAGCCCGGAGGACAGCTCTCATAGCAATCAGCCCCAGCATTTT. It is translated as CSPEDSSHSNQPQHF.

The genes are TRBV9 and TRBJ2-2, with D perhaps TRBD1 or TRBD2 (5 bases each). CDR1 SGDLS and CDR2 YYNGEE come from the germline V gene. CDR3 length: 16 residues. The V end lost 4 bases, the J end lost 6 bases, and 19 bases lay between the germline ends. DNA of the CDR3: TGTGCCAGCAGCATCTATTCGGTGGGGGTATCCGGGGAGCTGTTTTTT. Its translation: CASSIYSVGVSGELFF.

This clonotype has a handful of counts. The V and J genes are TRBV11-2 and TRBJ2-2, with 11 bases fitting TRBD2. This CDR3 spans 18 amino acids. V lost 1 base and J lost 5; bases outside the gene matches: 9. Germline assignment: CDR1 SGHAT and CDR2 FQNNGV. CDR3 DNA sequence: TGTGCCAGCAGCTTAGTAGGAACTAGCGGGAGACGGACCGGGGAGCTGTTTTTT. Translating gives CASSLVGTSGRRTGELFF.

The chain recombines TRBV6-2 or TRBV6-3 with TRBJ2-2, with a weak D call TRBD1 (6 bases). The CDR3 length is 13 residues. Trimming cost V 6 bases and J 5 bases, with 10 bases left between them. The germline CDR1 and CDR2 sequences are MNHEY and SVGEGT. CDR3 nucleotides: TGTGCCAGCAGAAACGGACAGACCGGGGAGCTGTTTTTT. Amino acid sequence: CASRNGQTGELFF.

This clonotype showed up many times. The V call is TRBV29-1, the J call TRBJ2-1; the D is unclear. CDR1 and CDR2 (germline): SQVTM, ANQGSEA. V lost 5 bases and J 4 bases, leaving 6 bases between the germline ends. The CDR3 is made up of 11 amino acids. The chain's CDR3 is CSVQTYNEQFF. The CDR3 nucleotides are TGCAGCGTTCAAACTTACAATGAGCAGTTCTTC.

This CDR3 is CASGLVFGQGAEYMNTEAFF. CDR3 DNA sequence: TGTGCTAGTGGTTTGGTATTTGGGCAGGGTGCAGAATACATGAACACTGAAGCTTTCTTT. The J gene is TRBJ1-1, the V gene TRBV12-5; D is perhaps TRBD1 (5 bases). Germline CDR1 LGHNT, CDR2 FRNRAP. V lost 0 bases to trimming and J lost 0 bases, with 23 bases between them. CDR3 length: 20 residues. Full variable domain (rest looked up from reference TRBV12-5 and TRBJ1-1): DARVTQTPRHKVTEMGQEVTMRCQPILGHNTVFWYRQTMMQGLELLAYFRNRAPLDDSGMPKDRFSAEMPDATLATLKIQPSEPRDSAVYFCASGLVFGQGAEYMNTEAFFGQGTRLTVV.

The sample holds a few counts of this clonotype. The chain uses TRBV12-3 or TRBV12-4 and TRBJ1-1; no definite D call. The germline V and J ends were trimmed by 2 bases and 4 bases, with 8 bases remaining between them. This CDR3 is 13 amino acids long. The CDR3 DNA is TGTGCCAGCAGTTTAAACAGCGGCACTGAAGCTTTCTTT. Protein: CASSLNSGTEAFF.

This rearrangement joins TRBV20-1 to TRBJ1-2; maybe TRBD1 (5 bases). The V gene lost 4 bases and the J gene lost 8 bases, with 11 bases spanning the gap. Per germline, CDR1 DFQATT and CDR2 SNEGSKA (reference sequence). The CDR3 is 11 amino acids. The CDR3 region is CSATGTDGYTF. CDR3 nucleotides: TGCAGTGCTACCGGGACTGACGGCTACACCTTC.

This clonotype was seen only a few times. This chain joins TRBV4-2 and TRBJ1-1; D not resolved. Germline CDR1 and CDR2: LGHNA and YNFKEQ. This CDR3 has 14 amino acids. The V and J ends lost 3 bases and 0 bases respectively, with 8 bases between them. CDR3 in amino acids: CASSQGEMNTEAFF. The CDR3 bases are TGTGCCAGCAGCCAGGGAGAGATGAACACTGAAGCTTTCTTT.

The rearrangement uses TRBV12-3 or TRBV12-4 and TRBJ2-5; 9 nucleotides match TRBD1. The CDR3 is 16 residues long. Trimming cost V 3 bases and J 4 bases; bases outside gene matches: 9. The CDR3 bases are TGTGCCAGCAGTTTCGGGACAGGGCTTTCGGTAGAGACCCAGTACTTC. Protein sequence: CASSFGTGLSVETQYF.

This clonotype was observed at least ten times. J is TRBJ2-3 and V is TRBV5-4; 7 bases are shared with TRBD2. Germline CDR1 is SGHNT and CDR2 is YYREEE (reference sequence). This CDR3 spans 16 amino acids. V lost 0 bases, J lost 3 bases, and 7 bases stayed unmatched. Here the CDR3 reads CASSLEGGRTTDTQYF. The CDR3 DNA sequence: TGTGCCAGCAGCTTGGAAGGCGGGAGAACGACAGATACGCAGTATTTT.

In its sample, this clonotype was seen a few times. The rearrangement uses TRBV20-1 and TRBJ2-7; D not certain. V dropped 5 bases and J dropped 0 bases, with 5 bases sitting between them. The CDR3 length is 11 residues. In germline, CDR1 is DFQATT, CDR2 SNEGSKA (reference sequence). CDR3 nucleotide sequence: TGCAGTGCTCAAAACTCCTACGAGCAGTACTTC. This encodes CSAQNSYEQYF.

This clonotype was seen many times. The chain recombines TRBV25-1 with TRBJ1-1, with D maybe TRBD1 (6 bases). Trimming stripped 3 bases from V and 8 bases from J, with 19 bases between. The CDR3 is 15 residues long. CDR1 and CDR2 from the germline V gene are MGHDK and SYGVNS. For the CDR3, the DNA is TGTGCCAGCAGTGATCTTACTTCGGACAGCCCCGAAGCTTTCTTT. Amino acids: CASSDLTSDSPEAFF.

V and J are TRBV7-2 and TRBJ1-2; no firm D call. CDR1 and CDR2 (germline): SGHTA, FQGNSA. The CDR3 extends over 14 amino acids. The V and J ends lost 0 bases and 2 bases respectively, with 7 bases between them. This chain's CDR3 is CASSLARTNYGYTF. The CDR3 DNA is TGTGCCAGCAGCTTAGCGCGCACAAACTATGGCTACACCTTC. Combining the CDR3 with reference TRBV7-2 and TRBJ1-2 gives the whole variable domain GAGVSQSPSNKVTEKGKDVELRCDPISGHTALYWYRQSLGQGLEFLIYFQGNSAPDKSGLPSDRFSAERTGGSVSTLTIQRTQQEDSAVYLCASSLARTNYGYTFGSGTRLTVV.

This clonotype occurred a few times. The chain combines TRBV7-3 with TRBJ2-1, with TRBD2 identical over 7 bases. The germline gives CDR1 SGHTA, CDR2 FQGTGA. CDR3 size: 13 residues. V was clipped by 4 bases and J by 7 bases; unmatched bases: 4. CDR3 residues: CASSWTSKNEQFF. The DNA for the CDR3 is TGTGCCAGCAGCTGGACTAGTAAAAATGAGCAGTTCTTC.

The rearrangement joins TRBV4-2 to TRBJ2-7; TRBD1 matches 9 bases. CDR3 length: 15 residues. CDR1 is LGHNA and CDR2 is YNFKEQ in the germline V gene. The J segment lost 6 bases and the V segment lost 1 base, leaving 7 bases of the junction unmatched. The CDR3 bases are TGTGCCAGCAGCCAAGGGGGACAGGGTCAGGGCGAGCAGTACTTC. Its translation is CASSQGGQGQGEQYF.

This clonotype showed up just a few times. This chain uses TRBV11-2 with TRBJ2-2; 9 bases are shared with TRBD1. Germline assignment: CDR1 SGHAT and CDR2 FQNNGV. The V gene end was trimmed by 2 bases and the J gene end by 4 bases; junction bases not matched to a gene: 17. The CDR3 covers 20 residues. The CDR3 nucleotides are TGTGCCAGCAGCTTAAGGCGGGGACAGGGTGTTCTTCAACGCACCGGGGAGCTGTTTTTT. It encodes CASSLRRGQGVLQRTGELFF.